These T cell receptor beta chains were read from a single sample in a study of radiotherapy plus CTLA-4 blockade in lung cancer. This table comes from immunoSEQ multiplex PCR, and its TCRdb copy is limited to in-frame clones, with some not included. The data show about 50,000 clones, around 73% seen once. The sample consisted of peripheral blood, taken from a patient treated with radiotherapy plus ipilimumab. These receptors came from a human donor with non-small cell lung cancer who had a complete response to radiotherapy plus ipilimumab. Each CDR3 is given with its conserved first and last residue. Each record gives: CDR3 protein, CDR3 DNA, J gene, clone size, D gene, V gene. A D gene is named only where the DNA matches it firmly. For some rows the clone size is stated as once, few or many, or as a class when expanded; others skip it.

CDR3aa: CASSRITPGRGITGELFF; CDR3nt: TGTGCCAGCAGCAGAATTACCCCGGGTCGGGGGATCACCGGGGAGCTGTTTTTT; j_gene: TRBJ2-2; abundance: .; d_gene: .; v_gene: TRBV7-2
CDR3aa: CASSISGGNDEQYF; CDR3nt: TGTGCCAGTAGTATATCAGGGGGCAACGACGAGCAGTACTTC; j_gene: TRBJ2-7; abundance: .; d_gene: TRBD1; v_gene: TRBV19
CDR3aa: CASSPPGGLSYEQYF; CDR3nt: TGTGCCAGCAGCCCTCCCGGTGGGCTGAGCTACGAGCAGTACTTC; j_gene: TRBJ2-7; abundance: .; d_gene: .; v_gene: TRBV7-9
CDR3aa: CASSSGTLVPNQPQHF; CDR3nt: TGTGCCAGCAGTTCCGGGACTCTCGTTCCCAATCAGCCCCAGCATTTT; j_gene: TRBJ1-5; abundance: .; d_gene: .; v_gene: TRBV28
CDR3aa: CASSIAGQGTYGYTF; CDR3nt: TGTGCCAGTAGTATAGCGGGACAGGGGACCTATGGCTACACCTTC; j_gene: TRBJ1-2; abundance: .; d_gene: TRBD1; v_gene: TRBV19
CDR3aa: CASSVGQYGSYNEQFF; CDR3nt: TGTGCCAGCAGCGTAGGGCAGTACGGGTCCTACAATGAGCAGTTCTTC; j_gene: TRBJ2-1; abundance: .; d_gene: .; v_gene: TRBV9
CDR3aa: CASSQGQGAHNEQFF; CDR3nt: TGCGCCAGCAGTCAAGGACAGGGCGCTCACAATGAGCAGTTCTTC; j_gene: TRBJ2-1; abundance: .; d_gene: TRBD1; v_gene: TRBV4-3
CDR3aa: CASSLSRGATNYGYTF; CDR3nt: TGTGCCAGCAGCTTGTCGCGGGGGGCTACTAACTATGGCTACACCTTC; j_gene: TRBJ1-2; abundance: .; d_gene: .; v_gene: TRBV7-9
CDR3aa: CASSQGLGSSYEQYF; CDR3nt: TGCGCCAGCAGCCAGGGACTAGGGAGCTCCTACGAGCAGTACTTC; j_gene: TRBJ2-7; abundance: .; d_gene: TRBD2; v_gene: TRBV4-1
CDR3aa: CASSRPGLNPYEQYF; CDR3nt: TGTGCCAGCAGCCGACCGGGACTAAACCCCTACGAGCAGTACTTC; j_gene: TRBJ2-7; abundance: .; d_gene: TRBD2; v_gene: TRBV6-6
CDR3aa: CASRAPNTEAFF; CDR3nt: TGTGCCAGCAGGGCCCCCAACACTGAAGCTTTCTTT; j_gene: TRBJ1-1; abundance: .; d_gene: .; v_gene: TRBV2
CDR3aa: CSVGQGRHEQYF; CDR3nt: TGCAGCGTTGGACAGGGTCGCCACGAGCAGTACTTC; j_gene: TRBJ2-7; abundance: once; d_gene: TRBD1; v_gene: TRBV29-1
CDR3aa: CASSPPTGDSGNTIYF; CDR3nt: TGTGCCAGCTCACCACCGACAGGGGACTCTGGAAACACCATATATTTT; j_gene: TRBJ1-3; abundance: .; d_gene: TRBD1; v_gene: TRBV18
CDR3aa: CASKARNTQYF; CDR3nt: TGTGCCAGCAAGGCGAGGAATACGCAGTATTTT; j_gene: TRBJ2-3; abundance: .; d_gene: .; v_gene: TRBV6-5
CDR3aa: CASGLTGLFTGELFF; CDR3nt: TGTGCTAGTGGTCTGACGGGACTCTTCACCGGGGAGCTGTTTTTT; j_gene: TRBJ2-2; abundance: .; d_gene: .; v_gene: TRBV12-5
CDR3aa: CVNRTGATQETQYF; CDR3nt: TGTGTAAACCGGACAGGGGCAACTCAAGAGACCCAGTACTTC; j_gene: TRBJ2-5; abundance: .; d_gene: TRBD1; v_gene: TRBV6-5
CDR3aa: CASSLDPLLANNEQFF; CDR3nt: TGTGCCAGCAGCTTAGATCCCCTACTAGCAAACAATGAGCAGTTCTTC; j_gene: TRBJ2-1; abundance: .; d_gene: .; v_gene: TRBV7-9
CDR3aa: CASNIGRAGGTETQYF; CDR3nt: TGTGCCAGTAATATCGGCCGGGCAGGGGGCACGGAGACCCAGTACTTC; j_gene: TRBJ2-5; abundance: .; d_gene: TRBD1; v_gene: TRBV19
CDR3aa: CASSLQGRRNEKLFF; CDR3nt: TGCGCCAGCAGCCTACAGGGGAGAAGGAATGAAAAACTGTTTTTT; j_gene: TRBJ1-4; abundance: .; d_gene: TRBD1; v_gene: TRBV4-1
CDR3aa: CASSSRLAGVQETQYF; CDR3nt: TGTGCCAGCAGCTCCCGACTAGCGGGGGTACAAGAGACCCAGTACTTC; j_gene: TRBJ2-5; abundance: .; d_gene: TRBD2; v_gene: TRBV7-6
CDR3aa: CASSEQGQGYGYTF; CDR3nt: TGTGCCAGCAGTGAACAGGGACAGGGATATGGCTACACCTTC; j_gene: TRBJ1-2; abundance: .; d_gene: TRBD1; v_gene: TRBV6-1
CDR3aa: CASSRRGSGMANEQFF; CDR3nt: TGTGCCAGCAGCCGCCGAGGTAGCGGGATGGCCAATGAGCAGTTCTTC; j_gene: TRBJ2-1; abundance: .; d_gene: TRBD2; v_gene: TRBV7-8
CDR3aa: CASRVPGDFGELFF; CDR3nt: TGTGCCAGCAGGGTGCCCGGGGACTTCGGGGAGCTGTTTTTT; j_gene: TRBJ2-2; abundance: .; d_gene: .; v_gene: TRBV6-5
CDR3aa: CASSQLAGYNEQFF; CDR3nt: TGTGCCAGCAGCCAGCTAGCGGGGTACAATGAGCAGTTCTTC; j_gene: TRBJ2-1; abundance: .; d_gene: TRBD2; v_gene: TRBV7-9
CDR3aa: CASSVGETSGVTDTQYF; CDR3nt: TGTGCCAGCAGCGTAGGGGAGACTAGCGGGGTAACAGATACGCAGTATTTT; j_gene: TRBJ2-3; abundance: .; d_gene: TRBD2; v_gene: TRBV9
CDR3aa: CASSRDRVITEAFF; CDR3nt: TGCGCCAGCAGCCGGGACAGGGTAATCACTGAAGCTTTCTTT; j_gene: TRBJ1-1; abundance: .; d_gene: TRBD1; v_gene: TRBV4-1
CDR3aa: CASSLAGTSGVSDTQYF; CDR3nt: TGTGCCAGCAGCTTAGCGGGGACTAGCGGGGTCTCAGATACGCAGTATTTT; j_gene: TRBJ2-3; abundance: .; d_gene: TRBD2; v_gene: TRBV7-8
CDR3aa: CASGRSSSYEQYF; CDR3nt: TGTGCCAGTGGGCGTTCGAGCTCCTACGAGCAGTACTTC; j_gene: TRBJ2-7; abundance: few; d_gene: .; v_gene: TRBV28
CDR3aa: CASSMEGLAILGTQYF; CDR3nt: TGTGCCAGTAGTATGGAGGGACTAGCGATACTTGGGACCCAGTACTTC; j_gene: TRBJ2-5; abundance: .; d_gene: TRBD2; v_gene: TRBV19
CDR3aa: CASSLNRAGTGELFF; CDR3nt: TGTGCCAGCAGCTTAAACAGGGCCGGCACCGGGGAGCTGTTTTTT; j_gene: TRBJ2-2; abundance: .; d_gene: .; v_gene: TRBV7-3
CDR3aa: CASRGGLAGDLEQFF; CDR3nt: TGTGCCAGTAGGGGAGGACTAGCGGGAGATCTTGAGCAGTTCTTC; j_gene: TRBJ2-1; abundance: .; d_gene: TRBD2; v_gene: TRBV19
CDR3aa: CASSQVPGYNEKLFF; CDR3nt: TGCGCCAGCAGCCAAGTGCCAGGCTATAATGAAAAACTGTTTTTT; j_gene: TRBJ1-4; abundance: .; d_gene: .; v_gene: TRBV4-3
CDR3aa: CSVANSGTGGTEAFF; CDR3nt: TGCAGCGTGGCAAATTCTGGGACAGGCGGCACTGAAGCTTTCTTT; j_gene: TRBJ1-1; abundance: once; d_gene: TRBD1; v_gene: TRBV29-1
CDR3aa: CASRTILPNTEYSNQPQHF; CDR3nt: TGTGCCAGCAGAACCATATTACCGAACACAGAGTATAGCAATCAGCCCCAGCATTTT; j_gene: TRBJ1-5; abundance: few; d_gene: .; v_gene: TRBV28
CDR3aa: CASSPWEETQYF; CDR3nt: TGTGCCAGCAGTCCTTGGGAGGAGACCCAGTACTTC; j_gene: TRBJ2-5; abundance: .; d_gene: .; v_gene: TRBV11-2
CDR3aa: CSVEAGGGDEQYF; CDR3nt: TGCAGCGTTGAGGCGGGAGGAGGCGACGAGCAGTACTTC; j_gene: TRBJ2-7; abundance: .; d_gene: TRBD2; v_gene: TRBV29-1
CDR3aa: CASSMSLAGYNEQFF; CDR3nt: TGTGCCAGTAGTATGTCACTAGCGGGTTACAATGAGCAGTTCTTC; j_gene: TRBJ2-1; abundance: .; d_gene: TRBD2; v_gene: TRBV19
CDR3aa: CATTTDGRADGYTF; CDR3nt: TGTGCCACCACAACCGACGGCAGAGCGGACGGCTACACCTTC; j_gene: TRBJ1-2; abundance: .; d_gene: .; v_gene: TRBV6-6
CDR3aa: CASSPTGANEQFF; CDR3nt: TGTGCCAGCTCCCCGACAGGGGCTAATGAGCAGTTCTTC; j_gene: TRBJ2-1; abundance: .; d_gene: TRBD1; v_gene: TRBV18
CDR3aa: CASSLSGGYEQYF; CDR3nt: TGTGCCAGCAGCCTTTCAGGGGGCTACGAGCAGTACTTC; j_gene: TRBJ2-7; abundance: .; d_gene: TRBD1; v_gene: TRBV27
CDR3aa: CASSSPGRQGYGYTF; CDR3nt: TGTGCCAGCAGCTCACCCGGGAGGCAGGGTTATGGCTACACCTTC; j_gene: TRBJ1-2; abundance: .; d_gene: .; v_gene: TRBV7-2
CDR3aa: CASSQLRGSYEQYF; CDR3nt: TGTGCCAGTAGTCAGTTGCGGGGGTCCTACGAGCAGTACTTC; j_gene: TRBJ2-7; abundance: .; d_gene: TRBD2; v_gene: TRBV19
CDR3aa: CASSIGASGSYEQYF; CDR3nt: TGTGCCAGTAGTATAGGGGCTAGCGGGAGTTACGAGCAGTACTTC; j_gene: TRBJ2-7; abundance: .; d_gene: TRBD2; v_gene: TRBV19
CDR3aa: CASSLERTSYGYTF; CDR3nt: TGTGCCAGCAGCTTAGAGAGAACTTCCTATGGCTACACCTTC; j_gene: TRBJ1-2; abundance: .; d_gene: .; v_gene: TRBV5-4
CDR3aa: CASSLGGGASGGNEQFF; CDR3nt: TGTGCCAGCAGCTTGGGAGGTGGTGCTAGCGGGGGGAATGAGCAGTTCTTC; j_gene: TRBJ2-1; abundance: .; d_gene: TRBD2; v_gene: TRBV5-4
CDR3aa: CASRGGTGGAETQYF; CDR3nt: TGTGCCAGCAGGGGGGGGACAGGGGGAGCAGAGACCCAGTACTTC; j_gene: TRBJ2-5; abundance: .; d_gene: TRBD1; v_gene: TRBV6-1
CDR3aa: CASSQTGTGPYERLFF; CDR3nt: TGTGCCAGCAGCCAAACCGGGACAGGGCCGTATGAGAGGCTGTTTTTT; j_gene: TRBJ1-4; abundance: few; d_gene: TRBD1; v_gene: TRBV14
CDR3aa: CASSLDGVRGNEQYF; CDR3nt: TGCGCCAGCAGCTTGGACGGGGTCAGGGGGAACGAGCAGTACTTC; j_gene: TRBJ2-7; abundance: .; d_gene: TRBD1; v_gene: TRBV5-1
CDR3aa: CASSLPQGNQPQHF; CDR3nt: TGTGCCAGCAGCCTACCCCAGGGCAATCAGCCCCAGCATTTT; j_gene: TRBJ1-5; abundance: .; d_gene: .; v_gene: TRBV28
CDR3aa: CASSMNSLPYEQYF; CDR3nt: TGTGCCAGTAGTATGAACAGTCTTCCTTACGAGCAGTACTTC; j_gene: TRBJ2-7; abundance: .; d_gene: .; v_gene: TRBV19
CDR3aa: CASSVGRGRNTGELFF; CDR3nt: TGTGCCAGCAGCGTAGGGAGGGGGCGGAACACCGGGGAGCTGTTTTTT; j_gene: TRBJ2-2; abundance: .; d_gene: .; v_gene: TRBV9
CDR3aa: CASSLALGQPQHF; CDR3nt: TGTGCCAGCAGCTTAGCACTTGGTCAGCCCCAGCATTTT; j_gene: TRBJ1-5; abundance: medium-sized; d_gene: .; v_gene: TRBV7-9
CDR3aa: CASSLEGPREQYF; CDR3nt: TGTGCCAGCAGCTTAGAAGGCCCTAGGGAGCAGTACTTC; j_gene: TRBJ2-7; abundance: few; d_gene: .; v_gene: TRBV7-9
CDR3aa: CASSLGGQNNNEQFF; CDR3nt: TGTGCCAGCAGCTTAGGAGGGCAGAATAACAATGAGCAGTTCTTC; j_gene: TRBJ2-1; abundance: .; d_gene: .; v_gene: TRBV7-2
CDR3aa: CASRGSNVGEKLFF; CDR3nt: TGTGCCAGTAGGGGCTCAAACGTAGGTGAAAAACTGTTTTTT; j_gene: TRBJ1-4; abundance: .; d_gene: .; v_gene: TRBV19
CDR3aa: CASSTDRGYGYTF; CDR3nt: TGTGCCAGCAGCACCGACAGGGGCTATGGCTACACCTTC; j_gene: TRBJ1-2; abundance: .; d_gene: TRBD1; v_gene: TRBV7-9
CDR3aa: CASSLIQRTYNEQFF; CDR3nt: TGCGCCAGCAGCTTGATCCAGCGGACCTACAATGAGCAGTTCTTC; j_gene: TRBJ2-1; abundance: once; d_gene: .; v_gene: TRBV5-1
CDR3aa: CASSYGLAYTGELFF; CDR3nt: TGTGCCAGTAGTTACGGGCTAGCCTACACCGGGGAGCTGTTTTTT; j_gene: TRBJ2-2; abundance: .; d_gene: .; v_gene: TRBV19
CDR3aa: CASRGVGYNEQFF; CDR3nt: TGTGCCAGCAGAGGAGTGGGTTACAATGAGCAGTTCTTC; j_gene: TRBJ2-1; abundance: .; d_gene: .; v_gene: TRBV6-1
CDR3aa: CASSSSGSNEKLFF; CDR3nt: TGTGCCAGCAGCTCATCGGGTAGTAATGAAAAACTGTTTTTT; j_gene: TRBJ1-4; abundance: .; d_gene: .; v_gene: TRBV5-6